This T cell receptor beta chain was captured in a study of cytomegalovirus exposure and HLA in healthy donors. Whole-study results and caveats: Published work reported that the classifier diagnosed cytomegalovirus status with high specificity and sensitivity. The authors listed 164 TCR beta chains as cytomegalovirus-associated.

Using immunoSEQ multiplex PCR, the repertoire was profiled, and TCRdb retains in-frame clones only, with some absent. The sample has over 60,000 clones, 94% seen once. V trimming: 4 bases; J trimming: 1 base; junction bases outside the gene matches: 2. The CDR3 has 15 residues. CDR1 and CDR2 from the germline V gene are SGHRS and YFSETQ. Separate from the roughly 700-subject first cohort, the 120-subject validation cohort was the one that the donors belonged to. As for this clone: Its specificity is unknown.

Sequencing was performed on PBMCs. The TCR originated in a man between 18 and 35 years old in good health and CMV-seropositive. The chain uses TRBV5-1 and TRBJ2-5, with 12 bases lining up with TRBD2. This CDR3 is CASSRGLAGQETQYF. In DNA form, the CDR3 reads TGCGCCAGCAGCAGGGGACTAGCGGGCCAAGAGACCCAGTACTTC.